This T cell receptor beta chain was obtained from a study of OX40 agonist ivuxolimab in advanced cancers. Study as a whole: The patients received agonistic anti-OX40 (CD134) antibody ivuxolimab.

Exclusion of a patient followed from autoimmune disease history or systemic immunosuppression. Comment on this clone: What it recognizes is unknown.

Study conclusions and caveats: Clonal expansion from baseline to week 6 occurred in both CD4+ and CD8+ T cells.

Produced via immunoSEQ multiplex PCR; TCRdb's table is partial and in-frame only. The repertoire consists of around 70,000 clones, with about 87% occurring once and the leading ten covering roughly 7.1%. The specimen was CD4+ or CD8+ T cells sorted from blood, collected in a trial of the OX40 agonist ivuxolimab. The receptor was derived from an adult with an advanced solid tumor such as melanoma, head and neck, liver or kidney cancer.

DNA of the CDR3: TGTGCCAGCAACCGATGGGGATCCGCTGAAGCTTTCTTT. This sequence encodes CASNRWGSAEAFF. J is TRBJ1-1 and V is TRBV2; D is unresolved. V lost 7 bases, J lost 6 bases, and 15 bases lay in between. The CDR3 has 13 residues. Germline CDR1 is SNHLY and CDR2 is FYNNEI.